What follows are 10 T cell receptor beta chains derived from one specimen sequenced in a study of blood T cell repertoires in COVID-19. Data came from immunoSEQ multiplex PCR; TCRdb stores just in-frame clones and leaves some out. The table records about 190,000 clones, about 89% of them present only once. Sample: peripheral blood. The origin of the receptors is a man aged 35-49 years with acute or convalescent COVID-19.

This sequence joins TRBV19 and TRBJ1-5; 7 positions agree with TRBD1. CDR3 length equals 17 residues. The germline gives CDR1 LNHDA, CDR2 SQIVND (reference sequence). The V and J ends lost 0 bases and 7 bases, in that order; junction bases with no gene match: 12. This chain's CDR3 is CASSIDRQGAKTQPQHF. DNA for the CDR3: TGTGCCAGTAGTATAGATCGACAGGGCGCCAAGACCCAGCCCCAGCATTTT.

This clone was seen just once. The chain carries TRBV2 and TRBJ2-7, with a tentative D call TRBD1 (5 bases). This CDR3 contains 13 residues. Trimming took 3 bases from V and 3 from J, leaving 9 bases between them. CDR1 and CDR2 from the germline V gene are SNHLY and FYNNEI. The chain's CDR3 is CASSDGDSYEQYF. Here the CDR3 DNA reads TGTGCCAGCAGTGACGGCGACAGCTACGAGCAGTACTTC.

V and J are TRBV10-3 and TRBJ1-5; 7 bases match TRBD1. This CDR3 region has 12 residues. The germline V gene has CDR1 ENHRY and CDR2 SYGVKD. Germline trimming cut 6 bases from V and 7 bases from J; bases unmatched to any gene: 3. The CDR3 bases are TGTGCCATCAGCTGGGGACAGCAGCCCCAGCATTTT. Translation: CAISWGQQPQHF.

On this clone: This specimen includes other DNA sequences encoding the same CDR3. This sequence joins TRBV6-5 and TRBJ2-3, with 7 nucleotides matching TRBD1. Germline V gene sequence: CDR1 MNHEY, CDR2 SVGAGI. This CDR3 spans 14 amino acids. The trim removed 5 bases at V and 3 bases at J, leaving 5 bases unmatched. The CDR3 reads CASSQRQGTDTQYF. The DNA for the CDR3 is TGTGCCAGCAGTCAAAGACAGGGAACAGATACGCAGTATTTT.

This chain uses TRBV25-1 with TRBJ2-3, with 9 bases that match TRBD2. V gave up 3 bases and J gave up 2 bases; unmatched junction bases: 6. Germline CDR1 MGHDK, CDR2 SYGVNS. The CDR3 spans 16 residues. The CDR3 sequence: CASSEATSGNTDTQYF. Here the CDR3 DNA reads TGTGCCAGCAGTGAGGCGACTAGCGGAAACACAGATACGCAGTATTTT.

The J gene is TRBJ2-5, the V gene TRBV4-1, with unresolved D. V was shortened by 1 base and J by 1 base, with 10 bases between the two germline ends. The germline gives CDR1 MGHRA, CDR2 YSYEKL. This CDR3 has 15 residues. The DNA for the CDR3 is TGCGCCAGCAGCCAAGTATCAGTTATCCAAGAGACCCAGTACTTC. This encodes CASSQVSVIQETQYF.

CDR3 DNA: TGTGCCAGCAGCTTGGTTAGGGGGCGAGTAGGTGAAAAACTGTTTTTT. Its translation: CASSLVRGRVGEKLFF. The V gene is TRBV5-6, the J gene TRBJ1-4, with 7 bases identical to TRBD1. J lost 7 bases, V lost 0 bases, and 9 bases had no gene match. Per germline, CDR1 SGHDT and CDR2 YYEEEE. The CDR3 sequence is 16 residues long.

As DNA, the CDR3 is TGTGCCAGCAGCTTAGTGCCCTGGGGCGACGAGCAGTACTTC. Residues: CASSLVPWGDEQYF. V is TRBV7-2 and J is TRBJ2-7, with a weak D call TRBD1 (5 bases). Trimming shortened V by 1 base and J by 5 bases, and 12 bases separated the two germline ends. The CDR3 has 14 amino acids. Germline values: CDR1 SGHTA, CDR2 FQGNSA.

V and J are TRBV28 and TRBJ1-5; no clear D gene. The CDR3 sequence is 14 residues long. V was shortened by 2 bases and J by 7 bases, with 12 bases between the two germline ends. From germline, CDR1 is MDHEN and CDR2 SYDVKM. CDR3 coding DNA: TGTGCCAGCAGTTTACCCATCGGGAGGCAGCCCCAGCATTTT. It translates to CASSLPIGRQPQHF.

The chain is built from TRBV3-1 (or the pseudogene TRBV3-2) and TRBJ1-1; 9 positions match TRBD1. This CDR3 is 13 amino acids long. Germline V gene data show CDR1 as LGHDT and CDR2 as YNNKEL (reference sequence). V trimming: 8 bases; J trimming: 1 base; junction bases outside the gene matches: 2. CDR3 sequence: CASSGQGNTEAFF. The CDR3 nucleotides read TGTGCCAGCTCGGGACAGGGGAACACTGAAGCTTTCTTT.